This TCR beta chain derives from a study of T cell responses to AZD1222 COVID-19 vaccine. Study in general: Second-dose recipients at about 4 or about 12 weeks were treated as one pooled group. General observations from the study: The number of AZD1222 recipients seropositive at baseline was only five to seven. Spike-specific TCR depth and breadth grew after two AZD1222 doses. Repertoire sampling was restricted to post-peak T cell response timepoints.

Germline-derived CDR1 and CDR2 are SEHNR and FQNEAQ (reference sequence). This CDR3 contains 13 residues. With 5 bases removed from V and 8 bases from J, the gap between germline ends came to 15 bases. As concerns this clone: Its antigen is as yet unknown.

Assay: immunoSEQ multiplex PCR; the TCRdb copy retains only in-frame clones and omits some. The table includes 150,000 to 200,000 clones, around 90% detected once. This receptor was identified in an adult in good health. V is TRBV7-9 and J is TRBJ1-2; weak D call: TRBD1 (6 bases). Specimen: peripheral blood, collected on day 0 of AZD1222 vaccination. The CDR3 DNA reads TGTGCCAGCAGCGACCAGGGGTCAGAGGGCTACACCTTC. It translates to CASSDQGSEGYTF.